The 24 T cell receptor beta chains in this list originate from one sample, sequenced in a study of CD8+ T cells in alopecia areata. cDNA reverse transcribed from extracted RNA served as the sequencing template. Assay used: immunoSEQ multiplex PCR; TCRdb lists only in-frame clones, some missing. The table has 45,000 to 60,000 clones, almost 97% seen once. Sample: CD8+ T cells sorted from blood, taken at week 0. The receptor set was obtained from a human donor with alopecia areata.

This clone has only one observation. V and J are TRBV6-5 and TRBJ2-1; D gene unclear. This CDR3 contains 13 residues. The V and J ends lost 3 bases and 10 bases respectively, with 13 bases between them. Germline V gene data show CDR1 as MNHEY and CDR2 as SVGAGI. The CDR3 loop reads CASSYSGREEQFF. The CDR3 DNA follows: TGTGCCAGCAGTTATTCGGGTCGAGAAGAGCAGTTCTTC.

The chain carries TRBV11-3 and TRBJ1-1, with TRBD1 as a possible D gene (5 bases). The CDR3 contains 12 residues. V was pared by 7 bases and J by 0 bases, with 6 bases between. Per germline, CDR1 SGHNT and CDR2 YENEEA. The chain's CDR3 is CASKGLNTEAFF. CDR3 DNA sequence: TGTGCCAGCAAGGGGTTGAACACTGAAGCTTTCTTT.

The J gene is TRBJ1-2, the V gene TRBV7-9, with a tentative D call TRBD1 (6 bases). The V and J ends lost 0 bases and 4 bases respectively, with 12 bases between them. In germline, CDR1 is SEHNR, CDR2 FQNEAQ (reference sequence). The CDR3 runs to 15 residues. The CDR3 DNA sequence: TGTGCCAGCAGCTTAGCTGGGGGGCTTCTCTATGGCTACACCTTC. It is translated as CASSLAGGLLYGYTF.

CDR3 protein: CASSSGQGHNSPLHF. CDR3 sequence (DNA): TGTGCCAGCAGTTCAGGGCAGGGTCACAACTCACCCCTCCACTTT. The chain couples TRBV6-5 to TRBJ1-6; TRBD1 is a possible D gene (5 bases). Germline lookup yields CDR1 MNHEY and CDR2 SVGAGI. Trimming left V 4 bases short and J 10 bases short, with 17 bases between. The CDR3 consists of 15 residues.

The chain joins TRBV7-2 to TRBJ1-2; 7 bases are shared with TRBD1. The CDR3 totals 16 residues. V was clipped by 5 bases and J by 4 bases; unmatched bases: 13. Germline CDR1 is SGHTA and CDR2 is FQGNSA. The CDR3 DNA sequence: TGTGCCAGCAGCACTCATTGGCGGACAGGAGTCTATGGCTACACCTTC. This encodes CASSTHWRTGVYGYTF.

The gene calls are TRBV5-1 and TRBJ1-1; perhaps TRBD1 as D (5 bases). V lost 3 bases to trimming and J lost 1 base, with 10 bases between them. The CDR3 runs 14 residues. From germline, CDR1 is SGHRS and CDR2 YFSETQ. CDR3 sequence (DNA): TGCGCCAGCAGCTGGGGGGAAAGGAACACTGAAGCTTTCTTT. This encodes CASSWGERNTEAFF.

The CDR3 spells CASSLDGTGFYEQYF. In DNA, the CDR3 is TGTGCCAGCAGCTTGGACGGGACAGGGTTCTACGAGCAGTACTTC. The rearrangement joins TRBV5-6 to TRBJ2-7, with 9 bases that match TRBD1. Trimming cost V 0 bases and J 3 bases; bases outside gene matches: 4. The CDR3 extends over 15 amino acids. The germline gives CDR1 SGHDT, CDR2 YYEEEE.

The chain is built from TRBV30 and TRBJ2-1, with 13 bases lining up with TRBD2. In germline, CDR1 is GTSNPN, CDR2 SVGIG (reference sequence). The V segment lost 5 bases and the J segment 8 bases; nucleotides outside the gene matches: 6. The CDR3 totals 14 residues. The CDR3 loop reads CAWDTSGGADEQFF. CDR3 in DNA: TGTGCCTGGGATACTAGCGGGGGGGCCGATGAGCAGTTCTTC.

The J gene is TRBJ2-1, the V gene TRBV5-6; 11 positions match TRBD2. CDR1 is SGHDT and CDR2 is YYEEEE in the germline V gene. The CDR3 loop spans 17 amino acids. Trimming at V came to 1 base and at J to 8 bases, leaving 11 bases not matched to a gene. The CDR3: CASSLWILAGGLDEQFF. CDR3 bases: TGTGCCAGCAGCTTGTGGATTCTAGCGGGGGGTCTGGATGAGCAGTTCTTC.

The chain couples TRBV7-6 to TRBJ2-3, with a tentative D call TRBD2 (5 bases). This CDR3 region has 13 residues. Trimming stripped 4 bases from V and 6 bases from J, with 11 bases between. Germline V CDR1 and CDR2: SGHVS, FNYEAQ. The CDR3 reads CASSSLAWDTQYF. In DNA form, the CDR3 reads TGTGCCAGCAGCTCCCTAGCCTGGGATACGCAGTATTTT. Full variable domain (remainder filled in from reference TRBV7-6 and TRBJ2-3): GAGVSQSPRYKVTKRGQDVALRCDPISGHVSLYWYRQALGQGPEFLTYFNYEAQQDKSGLPNDRFSAERPEGSISTLTIQRTEQRDSAMYRCASSSLAWDTQYFGPGTRLTVL.

The chain combines TRBV4-1 with TRBJ1-2; possibly TRBD1 for D (5 bases). Germline CDR1 MGHRA, CDR2 YSYEKL. This CDR3 contains 17 residues. The germline V and J ends were trimmed by 2 bases and 7 bases, with 23 bases remaining between them. This chain's CDR3 is CASSQSLKGAYTFGYTF. The CDR3 nucleotides read TGCGCCAGCAGCCAATCGCTTAAAGGGGCTTATACTTTTGGCTACACCTTC.

The chain recombines TRBV6-1 with TRBJ1-2; D not certain. V was clipped by 2 bases and J by 5 bases, with 9 bases between them. The CDR3 consists of 13 residues. Germline V gene data show CDR1 as MNHNS and CDR2 as SASEGT. The CDR3 DNA reads as TGTGCCAGCAGTGAACTCAGCGAATATGGCTACACCTTC. Translation: CASSELSEYGYTF.

The V and J genes are TRBV4-1 and TRBJ1-3; weak D call: TRBD1 (5 bases). V was pared by 1 base and J by 4 bases, with 11 bases between. Germline V gene data show CDR1 as MGHRA and CDR2 as YSYEKL. The CDR3 sequence is 15 residues long. CDR3 sequence reads: CASSQASGGGNTIYF. The CDR3 nucleotides are TGCGCCAGCAGCCAAGCTTCCGGGGGGGGAAACACCATATATTTT.

J is TRBJ2-2 and V is TRBV30; unclear D gene. The CDR3 is made up of 13 amino acids. V was clipped by 3 bases and J by 9 bases, with 14 bases between them. The germline V gene encodes CDR1 GTSNPN and CDR2 SVGIG (reference sequence). The CDR3 here is CAWSPNSPRELFF. The CDR3 coding sequence is TGTGCCTGGAGCCCTAATTCGCCCCGGGAGCTGTTTTTT.

The chain is built from TRBV5-1 and TRBJ2-1; tentatively, D is TRBD1 (5 bases). The CDR3 length is 13 residues. Trimming shortened V by 0 bases and J by 6 bases, and 7 bases separated the two germline ends. The germline gives CDR1 SGHRS, CDR2 YFSETQ. CDR3 coding DNA: TGCGCCAGCAGCTTGGAAGGGGCCAATGAGCAGTTCTTC. It specifies CASSLEGANEQFF.

This clone is a singleton in its sample. This chain connects TRBV27 to TRBJ2-7; tentatively, D is TRBD2 (6 bases). With 6 bases removed from V and 0 bases from J, the gap between germline ends came to 18 bases. This CDR3 comprises 16 residues. In germline, CDR1 is MNHEY, CDR2 SMNVEV (reference sequence). The CDR3 reads CASSPAGSILSYEQYF. CDR3 DNA sequence: TGTGCCAGCAGCCCGGCCGGGAGTATCCTCTCCTACGAGCAGTACTTC.

CDR3 coding DNA: TGCAGTGCTAAGAGGTCCTACGAGCAGTACTTC. Amino acid sequence: CSAKRSYEQYF. This chain uses TRBV20-1 with TRBJ2-7; D is unclear. V was shortened by 4 bases and J by 1 base, with 5 bases between the two germline ends. The CDR3 sequence is 11 residues long. The germline CDR1 and CDR2 sequences are DFQATT and SNEGSKA (reference sequence).

V and J are TRBV7-9 and TRBJ2-7; 8 nucleotides match TRBD1. The CDR3 runs to 15 residues. The junction had 8 bases not matched to a gene; V was cut back by 2 bases and J by 5 bases. Germline loops: CDR1 SEHNR, CDR2 FQNEAQ (reference sequence). The chain's CDR3 is CASSLTTGGIDEQYF. CDR3 DNA: TGTGCCAGCAGCTTAACCACAGGGGGAATCGACGAGCAGTACTTC. The full variable domain, with the rest looked up from reference TRBV7-9 and TRBJ2-7, is DTGVSQNPRHKITKRGQNVTFRCDPISEHNRLYWYRQTLGQGPEFLTYFQNEAQLEKSRLLSDRFSAERPKGSFSTLEIQRTEQGDSAMYLCASSLTTGGIDEQYFGPGTRLTVT.

The CDR3 DNA is TGTGCCAGCAGCTTATCCCAGGTTCTACACGAGCAGTACTTC. It is translated as CASSLSQVLHEQYF. This chain joins TRBV7-2 and TRBJ2-7; unclear D gene. Germline values: CDR1 SGHTA, CDR2 FQGNSA. The length of the CDR3 is 14 residues. Trimming took 2 bases from V and 5 from J, leaving 13 bases between them.

The chain combines TRBV10-1 with TRBJ2-5; a possible D gene is TRBD1 (6 bases). V lost 6 bases and J 1 base, leaving 15 bases between the germline ends. The CDR3 loop spans 15 amino acids. Germline assignment: CDR1 WNHNN and CDR2 SYGVQD (reference sequence). The CDR3 bases are TGCGCCAGCAGCGCCCCGACAGGCCCCCAAGAGACCCAGTACTTC. It codes for CASSAPTGPQETQYF.

The chain recombines TRBV27 with TRBJ2-5, with D uncertain. V lost 3 bases and J 1 base, leaving 6 bases between the germline ends. Germline CDR1 and CDR2: MNHEY and SMNVEV (reference sequence). CDR3 length: 13 amino acids. The CDR3: CASSLVGQETQYF. The CDR3 nucleotides are TGTGCCAGCAGTTTGGTAGGCCAAGAGACCCAGTACTTC.

The V gene is TRBV7-6, the J gene TRBJ1-2; possibly TRBD1 for D (5 bases). Germline loops: CDR1 SGHVS, CDR2 FNYEAQ. The CDR3 has 16 amino acids. Deletions cut 2 bases from V and 8 bases from J, with 21 bases between. CDR3 region: CASSLIGGADSNGYTF. CDR3 sequence (DNA): TGTGCCAGCAGCTTAATTGGAGGGGCCGATTCTAACGGCTACACCTTC. The complete variable domain, with remaining parts taken from reference TRBV7-6 and TRBJ1-2, reads GAGVSQSPRYKVTKRGQDVALRCDPISGHVSLYWYRQALGQGPEFLTYFNYEAQQDKSGLPNDRFSAERPEGSISTLTIQRTEQRDSAMYRCASSLIGGADSNGYTFGSGTRLTVV.

This clone is a singleton in its sample. The V call is TRBV4-2, the J call TRBJ2-1, with D possibly being TRBD2 (6 bases). V shed 1 base and J shed 4 bases, with 8 bases lying between them. The CDR3 length is 14 residues. Germline loops: CDR1 LGHNA, CDR2 YNFKEQ. The CDR3 nucleotides read TGTGCCAGCAGCCAAGGGGGGGTATACAATGAGCAGTTCTTC. Amino acid sequence: CASSQGGVYNEQFF.

The CDR3 loop reads CSVVEGAGEQFF. The CDR3 nucleotides read TGCAGCGTTGTCGAGGGGGCGGGTGAGCAGTTCTTC. The V and J genes are TRBV29-1 and TRBJ2-1; 7 nucleotides match TRBD1. CDR1 is SQVTM, CDR2 ANQGSEA, per germline. This CDR3 region has 12 residues. The J segment lost 9 bases and the V segment lost 4 bases, leaving 6 bases of the junction unmatched.